This TCR beta chain was recovered during a study of T cell repertoires in cytomegalovirus infection. The germline V and J ends were trimmed by 1 base and 6 bases, with 9 bases remaining between them. Germline-derived CDR1 and CDR2 are SNHLY and FYNNEI. The CDR3 totals 14 residues. Points from the study as a whole: Of the TCR beta families, the public ones yielded a cumulative frequency that identified carriers of CMV plus the relevant HLA. Clonotype analysis showed dominance of the ex vivo response by HLA-C-restricted CMV-specific TCR beta clonotypes.

TCRdb re-derived calls from the reads in MiXCR, one entry per CDR3 protein. The sample contains about 140,000 distinct CDR3 sequences, 5.5% to 7% of which appear only once. This clonotype was seen only a few times. The antigen is undetermined. Sequenced input: PBMCs. The J gene is TRBJ1-4, the V gene TRBV2; D is uncertain. The sequence was obtained from a human donor in good health (CMV status not recorded). Some clones in this sample may be carry-over from other donors' samples. The CDR3 DNA reads TGTGCCAGCAGTGAAGGTCTTTCGGATGAAAAACTGTTTTTT. It specifies CASSEGLSDEKLFF. The full variable domain, its missing parts supplied by reference TRBV2 and TRBJ1-4, is EPEVTQTPSHQVTQMGQEVILRCVPISNHLYFYWYRQILGQKVEFLVSFYNNEISEKSEIFDDQFSVERPDGSNFTLKIRSTKLEDSAMYFCASSEGLSDEKLFFGSGTQLSVL.